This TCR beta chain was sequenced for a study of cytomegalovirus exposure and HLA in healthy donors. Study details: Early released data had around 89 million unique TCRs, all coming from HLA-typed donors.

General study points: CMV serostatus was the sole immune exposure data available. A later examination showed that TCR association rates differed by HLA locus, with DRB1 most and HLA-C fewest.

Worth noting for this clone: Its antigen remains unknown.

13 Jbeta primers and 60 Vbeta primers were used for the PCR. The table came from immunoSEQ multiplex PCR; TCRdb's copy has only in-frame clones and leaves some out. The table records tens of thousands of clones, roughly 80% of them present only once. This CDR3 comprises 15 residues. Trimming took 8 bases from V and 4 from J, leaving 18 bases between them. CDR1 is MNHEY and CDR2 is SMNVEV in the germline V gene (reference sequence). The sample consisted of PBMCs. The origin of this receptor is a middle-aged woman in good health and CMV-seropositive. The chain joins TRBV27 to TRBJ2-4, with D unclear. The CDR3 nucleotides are TGTGCCAGCTCCACTTACTTCGCGCCTAAAAACATTCAGTACTTC. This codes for CASSTYFAPKNIQYF.